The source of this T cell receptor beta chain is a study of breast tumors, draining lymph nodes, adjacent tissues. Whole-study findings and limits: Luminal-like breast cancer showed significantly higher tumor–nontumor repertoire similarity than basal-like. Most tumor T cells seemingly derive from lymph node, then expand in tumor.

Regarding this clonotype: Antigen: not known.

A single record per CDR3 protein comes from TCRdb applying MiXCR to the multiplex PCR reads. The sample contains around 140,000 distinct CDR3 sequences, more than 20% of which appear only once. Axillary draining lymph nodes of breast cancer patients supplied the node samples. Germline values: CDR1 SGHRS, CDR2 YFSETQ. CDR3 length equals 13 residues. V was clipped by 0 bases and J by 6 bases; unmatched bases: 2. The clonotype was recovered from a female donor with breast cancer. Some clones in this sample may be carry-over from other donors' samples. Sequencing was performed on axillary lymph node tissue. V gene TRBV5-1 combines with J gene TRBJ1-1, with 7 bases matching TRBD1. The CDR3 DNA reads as TGCGCCAGCAGCTTGGGACAGGGAGCTGAAGCTTTCTTT. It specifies CASSLGQGAEAFF.